The 10 T cell receptor beta chains in this list originate from one sample, sequenced in a study of T cell responses to AZD1222 COVID-19 vaccine. TCRdb keeps only in-frame clones here, not all; method: immunoSEQ multiplex PCR. Altogether about 100,000 clones are present, roughly 90% being singletons, with the ten largest covering roughly 2%. The sample was peripheral blood, taken on day 0 of AZD1222 vaccination. All receptors derive from an adult in good health.

The chain combines TRBV29-1 with TRBJ2-1, with D possibly TRBD2 on 6 matching bases. Between the trimmed V and J ends, which lost 7 bases and 7 bases, there was a span of 11 bases. The CDR3 consists of 11 residues. CDR1 is SQVTM and CDR2 is ANQGSEA in the germline V gene. The CDR3 region is CSAPEGNEQFF. The CDR3 nucleotides are TGCAGCGCACCGGAGGGAAATGAGCAGTTCTTC.

Comments on this clone: The same CDR3 also results from other DNA sequences found in this sample. The genes are TRBV7-9 and TRBJ1-1; D is unclear. Germline V gene data show CDR1 as SEHNR and CDR2 as FQNEAQ (reference sequence). The CDR3 extends over 13 amino acids. Trimming cost V 1 base and J 1 base, with 4 bases left between them. The CDR3 DNA reads TGTGCCAGCAGCTTAGAGGAGAACACTGAAGCTTTCTTT. Protein sequence: CASSLEENTEAFF.

The chain links TRBV6-2 or TRBV6-3 to TRBJ2-1; 9 nucleotides match TRBD1. The CDR3 is 15 residues long. V dropped 5 bases and J dropped 8; count of bases not matched to a gene: 10. In germline, CDR1 is MNHEY, CDR2 SVGEGT. The CDR3 spells CASSITGTGLDEQFF. In nucleotides, the CDR3 is TGTGCCAGCAGTATTACCGGGACAGGGCTCGATGAGCAGTTCTTC.

DNA of the CDR3: TGTGCCAGCCCACGCGGGGAGGGATTATATGGCTACACCTTC. Translating it yields CASPRGEGLYGYTF. The chain recombines TRBV7-9 with TRBJ1-2, with D unclear. The ends were cut back, 8 bases at V and 5 bases at J, with 18 bases in the middle. Germline V lookup: CDR1 SEHNR, CDR2 FQNEAQ (reference sequence). The CDR3 consists of 14 residues.

This clone came up many times. The V gene is TRBV9, the J gene TRBJ1-4; D is ambiguous. The CDR3 has 15 amino acids. The germline V gene encodes CDR1 SGDLS and CDR2 YYNGEE. Trimming took 5 bases from V and 0 from J, leaving 11 bases between them. The CDR3 DNA reads TGTGCCAGCAGTCTGGACTTCTCAACTAATGAAAAACTGTTTTTT. Translation gives CASSLDFSTNEKLFF.

The V call is TRBV6-5, the J call TRBJ1-3; D unclear. This CDR3 is 16 amino acids long. V lost 0 bases and J 0 bases, leaving 9 bases between the germline ends. Germline loops: CDR1 MNHEY, CDR2 SVGAGI. CDR3 DNA sequence: TGTGCCAGCAGTTACTCCAGAACGAGCTCTGGAAACACCATATATTTT. Translation gives CASSYSRTSSGNTIYF.

V usage is TRBV9 and J usage is TRBJ1-3; 10 positions match TRBD1. After removal of 3 bases from V and 2 bases from J, the junction contained 2 bases not matched to a gene. This CDR3 contains 15 residues. Germline V gives CDR1 SGDLS, CDR2 YYNGEE. CDR3 loop: CASSGGQGTGNTIYF. DNA of the CDR3: TGTGCCAGCAGCGGGGGACAGGGGACTGGAAACACCATATATTTT.

The chain couples TRBV7-3 to TRBJ2-1; possibly TRBD1 for D (5 bases). The CDR3 has 16 amino acids. V lost 5 bases to trimming and J lost 4 bases, with 18 bases between them. Germline V gene lookup returns CDR1 SGHTA and CDR2 FQGTGA. This CDR3 is CASSLRADGAYNEQFF. In nucleotides, the CDR3 is TGTGCCAGCAGCCTCCGGGCAGATGGGGCTTACAATGAGCAGTTCTTC.

The V call is TRBV20-1, the J call TRBJ1-1; D is unclear. V lost 6 bases and J lost 4, with 9 bases in between. This CDR3 has 11 amino acids. CDR1 and CDR2 (germline): DFQATT, SNEGSKA (reference sequence). DNA of the CDR3: TGCAGTGCGCAAGGAGGCACTGAAGCTTTCTTT. It specifies CSAQGGTEAFF.

The V call is TRBV3-1 (or the pseudogene TRBV3-2), the J call TRBJ1-1; TRBD1 agrees at 7 bases. The germline V gene encodes CDR1 LGHDT and CDR2 YNNKEL (reference sequence). The length of the CDR3 is 17 residues. V lost 4 bases to trimming and J lost 4 bases; unmatched junction nucleotides: 15. CDR3 amino acids: CASSPRGRYRVGTEAFF. CDR3 nucleotide sequence: TGTGCCAGCAGCCCCAGGGGGAGGTACAGGGTGGGCACTGAAGCTTTCTTT.